These 10 T cell receptor beta chains originate from one sample sequenced in a study of shared clonotypes between healthy human individuals. Method: immunoSEQ multiplex PCR; TCRdb's copy keeps in-frame clones and lacks some. The table has around 2.1 million clones, about 94% seen once. The sample was naive CD4+ T cells sorted from blood. Subset meaning: CD45RA+ positively selected. Every receptor here comes from a man aged 18 to 30 in good health.

The chain uses TRBV2 and TRBJ2-2; 7 nucleotides align to TRBD2. The germline gives CDR1 SNHLY, CDR2 FYNNEI. Trimming cost V 0 bases and J 4 bases; bases outside gene matches: 8. The CDR3 totals 17 residues. CDR3 coding DNA: TGTGCCAGCAGTGAAGCAGGGAGGGAGGGCCGCACCGGGGAGCTGTTTTTT. Translation: CASSEAGREGRTGELFF.

The chain links TRBV27 to TRBJ2-7; maybe TRBD2 (6 bases). The CDR3 totals 18 residues. V dropped 3 bases and J dropped 5 bases, with 26 bases sitting between them. Germline-derived CDR1 and CDR2 are MNHEY and SMNVEV (reference sequence). CDR3 sequence (DNA): TGTGCCAGCAGTTTTCCCCATGGGAGCGGGCGACCGGAGGACGAGCAGTACTTC. It translates to CASSFPHGSGRPEDEQYF.

This clone was seen a single time. V and J are TRBV14 and TRBJ2-7; 12 nucleotides line up with TRBD2. The CDR3 consists of 16 residues. Per the germline V gene, CDR1 is SGHDN and CDR2 is FVKESK. Germline trimming cut 6 bases from V and 2 bases from J; bases unmatched to any gene: 8. CDR3 DNA: TGTGCCAGCAGTCTAACAACTAGCGGGAGGACCTACGAGCAGTACTTC. It translates to CASSLTTSGRTYEQYF.

J is TRBJ2-2 and V is TRBV30; no clear D gene. The V end lost 2 bases, the J end lost 1 base, and 2 bases lay between the germline ends. The CDR3 contains 12 residues. Germline V CDR1 and CDR2: GTSNPN, SVGIG (reference sequence). The CDR3 coding sequence is TGTGCCTGGAGTTGGAACACCGGGGAGCTGTTTTTT. Translating it yields CAWSWNTGELFF.

The CDR3 loop is CASSEFGTSGGASETQYF. The CDR3 bases are TGTGCCAGCAGTGAATTCGGAACTAGCGGGGGGGCCTCAGAGACCCAGTACTTC. The chain couples TRBV6-1 to TRBJ2-5, with TRBD2 matching 13 bases. V lost 2 bases to trimming and J lost 4 bases; unmatched junction nucleotides: 10. This CDR3 region has 18 residues. The V gene's germline CDR1 is MNHNS and CDR2 SASEGT.

V usage is TRBV5-4 and J usage is TRBJ2-7, with D unclear. The CDR3 length is 14 residues. The germline gives CDR1 SGHNT, CDR2 YYREEE (reference sequence). The V and J ends lost 2 bases and 1 base respectively, with 10 bases between them. Here the CDR3 reads CASSLDQRSYEQYF. The DNA for the CDR3 is TGTGCCAGCAGCTTAGACCAGAGGTCCTACGAGCAGTACTTC.

The chain has TRBV7-3 and TRBJ2-3, with 11 bases matching TRBD1. V was pared by 2 bases and J by 3 bases, with 4 bases of the junction left unmatched. Germline values: CDR1 SGHTA, CDR2 FQGTGA. The CDR3 loop spans 16 amino acids. This chain's CDR3 is CASSLSRDRGTDTQYF. The CDR3 region has the DNA TGTGCCAGCAGCTTATCCCGGGACAGGGGGACAGATACGCAGTATTTT.

The CDR3 loop reads CASSPPKVGNEKLFF. Written as DNA, the CDR3 is TGTGCCAGCAGTCCCCCGAAGGTTGGTAATGAAAAACTGTTTTTT. The rearrangement uses TRBV28 and TRBJ1-4; D unclear. V shed 5 bases and J shed 4 bases, with 14 bases lying between them. The CDR3 is 15 amino acids. Germline CDR1 reads MDHEN; CDR2 reads SYDVKM.

The V call is TRBV10-1, the J call TRBJ1-6; D is uncertain. CDR1 and CDR2 from the germline V gene are WNHNN and SYGVQD (reference sequence). Trimming left V 3 bases short and J 4 bases short, with 10 bases between. CDR3 length: 15 amino acids. CDR3 in amino acids: CASSEKIGYNSPLHF. The CDR3 DNA is TGCGCCAGCAGTGAAAAGATTGGGTATAATTCACCCCTCCACTTT.

The chain joins TRBV6-5 to TRBJ2-3; unclear D gene. Germline V lookup: CDR1 MNHEY, CDR2 SVGAGI. The CDR3 runs to 14 residues. Trimming pared 8 bases from V and 4 bases from J, leaving 16 bases between. The CDR3, as DNA: TGTGCCAGCTCCCCCCGGTCTTATGCAGATACGCAGTATTTT. Translation gives CASSPRSYADTQYF.